A single sample is the source of the 4 T cell receptor beta chains below, sequenced in a study of graft-versus-host responses after intestinal transplantation. Profiling relied on immunoSEQ multiplex PCR, and the TCRdb table lists in-frame clones only, not all of them. The repertoire has roughly 120,000 clones, roughly nine tenths of them found once; the top ten carry about 0.18%. No antigen is known for these receptors. Sequencing used unstimulated CD4+ T cells sorted from spleen or lymph node cells, obtained before intestinal transplant. Source of these receptors: a human donor who received an intestinal transplant.

In nucleotides, the CDR3 is TGTGCCAGTAGTGCTTCAGGGGGAGAGACCCAGTACTTC. Protein sequence: CASSASGGETQYF. V usage is TRBV19 and J usage is TRBJ2-5, with 7 bases matching TRBD1. Germline CDR1 LNHDA, CDR2 SQIVND (reference sequence). CDR3 length: 13 amino acids. The V gene end was trimmed by 5 bases and the J gene end by 4 bases; junction bases not matched to a gene: 4. Variable domain in full (rest from reference TRBV19 and TRBJ2-5): DGGITQSPKYLFRKEGQNVTLSCEQNLNHDAMYWYRQDPGQGLRLIYYSQIVNDFQKGDIAEGYSVSREKKESFPLTVTSAQKNPTAFYLCASSASGGETQYFGPGTRLLVL.

This sequence joins TRBV6-5 and TRBJ1-1; no definite D call. Trimming shortened V by 5 bases and J by 1 base, and 11 bases separated the two germline ends. This CDR3 region has 14 residues. Germline V gives CDR1 MNHEY, CDR2 SVGAGI. CDR3 residues: CASSSPRRNTEAFF. CDR3 DNA: TGTGCCAGCAGTAGCCCCCGGAGGAACACTGAAGCTTTCTTT.

The chain joins TRBV11-2 to TRBJ1-5; tentatively, D is TRBD1 (6 bases). The CDR3 covers 14 residues. V lost 3 bases and J 7 bases, leaving 13 bases between the germline ends. The germline V gene has CDR1 SGHAT and CDR2 FQNNGV. The CDR3 DNA reads as TGTGCCAGCAGCTTGGCCGGGGGGGGCCAGCCCCAGCATTTT. Translating gives CASSLAGGGQPQHF.

This chain connects TRBV30 to TRBJ1-6, with a weak D call TRBD1 (5 bases). The CDR3 runs to 12 residues. Trimming took off 3 bases at V and 5 bases at J, with 5 bases between the two ends. Germline V gene sequence: CDR1 GTSNPN, CDR2 SVGIG (reference sequence). The CDR3 is CAWRGHNSPLHF. Here the CDR3 DNA reads TGTGCCTGGAGGGGGCATAATTCACCCCTCCACTTT.